This entry features one TCR beta chain sequence. Its antigen is currently unknown. Time point of the sample: time of PML onset. TCRdb's copy holds only in-frame clones and misses some; the assay was immunoSEQ multiplex PCR. The repertoire holds roughly 30,000 clones, with around 90% as singletons. These data are taken from a study of multiple sclerosis patients with progressive multifocal leukoencephalopathy. Study-wide points: No common TRBV or TRBJ usage or pairing appeared at PML.

V was cut by 4 bases and J by 0 bases, with 6 bases left in between. The CDR3 length is 13 residues. Germline V gene sequence: CDR1 LGHNA, CDR2 YNFKEQ. The rearrangement uses TRBV4-2 and TRBJ1-1; no firm D call. This sample comprised PBMCs, obtained from a patient treated with natalizumab. This clonotype was sampled from a woman between 40 and 50 years old with progressive multifocal leukoencephalopathy. The CDR3 reads CASSPQVNTEAFF. In nucleotides, the CDR3 is TGTGCCAGCAGCCCGCAGGTGAACACTGAAGCTTTCTTT.